A selection of T cell receptor beta chains follows, all from one sample in a study of human T cells and chemical hapten exposure. TCRdb used MiXCR to reprocess the RACE reads, holding one entry per CDR3 protein. The sample has about 84,000 distinct CDR3 sequences; less than 14% are singletons. The starting material was whole blood, obtained in connection with sensitization to the hapten diphenylcyclopropenone (DPC). These receptors originate from a woman between 50 and 59 years old with alopecia areata. Some clones in this sample may be carry-over from other donors' samples. The CDR3 runs from the conserved cysteine through the conserved F or W. Each record gives: V gene, D gene, J gene, clone size, CDR3 protein, CDR3 DNA. The D gene is left open where the match is weak. Not all rows give a size; the values are once, few, many and, for expanded clones, a class.

TRBV19,TRBD2,TRBJ2-1,many,CASSIDQVAGGGNEQFF,TGTGCCAGTAGTATAGATCAAGTAGCGGGTGGAGGCAATGAGCAGTTCTTC
TRBV9,NA,TRBJ2-4,NA,CASSAEAHIQYF,TGTGCCAGCAGCGCCGAGGCACACATTCAGTACTTC
TRBV7-6,NA,TRBJ2-2,many,CASSLPENIGELFF,TGTGCCAGCAGCTTACCGGAAAACATCGGGGAGCTGTTTTTT
TRBV10-1,NA,TRBJ2-1,NA,CASSDGLAPYNEQFF,TGCGCCAGCAGTGATGGGCTAGCCCCCTACAATGAGCAGTTCTTC
TRBV5-1,TRBD2,TRBJ2-5,NA,CASSSGLAPGPQENQYF,TGCGCCAGCAGCTCGGGACTAGCTCCGGGGCCCCAAGAGAACCAGTACTTC
TRBV5-1,TRBD1,TRBJ2-7,few,CASSLASGLTGKDYEQYF,TGCGCCAGCAGCTTAGCGAGCGGACTGACAGGGAAAGACTACGAGCAGTACTTC
TRBV5-4,NA,TRBJ2-2,many,CASSLVGGVVTGELFF,TGTGCCAGCAGCTTGGTCGGCGGAGTGGTTACCGGGGAGCTGTTTTTT
TRBV12-3/TRBV12-4,NA,TRBJ1-5,few,CASSLGGAGNQPQHF,TGTGCCAGCAGTTTGGGGGGCGCGGGGAATCAGCCCCAGCATTTT
TRBV6-6,TRBD2,TRBJ2-3,many,CASSLTSGPTDTQYF,TGTGCCAGCAGCCTGACTAGCGGCCCCACAGATACGCAGTATTTT
TRBV12-3/TRBV12-4,NA,TRBJ1-1,few,CASSFSNTEAFF,TGTGCCAGCAGTTTCTCTAACACTGAAGCTTTCTTT
TRBV27,TRBD2,TRBJ2-3,few,CASSLPAGSPDTQYF,TGTGCCAGCAGTTTACCAGCGGGAAGCCCCGATACGCAGTATTTT
TRBV3-1,TRBD2,TRBJ2-3,few,CASSLFGTSGVNMYGTQYF,TGTGCCAGCAGCCTCTTTGGGACTAGCGGGGTAAACATGTACGGGACGCAGTATTTT
TRBV6-5,NA,TRBJ1-3,many,CASRVGGSGNTIYF,TGTGCCAGCAGGGTCGGAGGGTCAGGAAACACCATATATTTT
TRBV7-9,TRBD2,TRBJ2-3,few,CASSLRGGGSTDTQYF,TGTGCCAGCAGCTTACGGGGCGGGGGGAGCACAGATACGCAGTATTTT
TRBV11-2,TRBD2,TRBJ2-1,NA,CASSSVGRESSNEQFF,TGTGCCAGCAGCTCCGTAGGGCGGGAGTCCTCCAATGAGCAGTTCTTC
TRBV7-2,NA,TRBJ1-5,many,CASSSIAGTVNQPQHF,TGTGCCAGCAGCTCCATAGCCGGGACGGTGAATCAGCCCCAGCATTTT
TRBV11-2,TRBD2,TRBJ2-7,many,CASSSGLAHYEQYF,TGTGCCAGCAGCTCGGGACTAGCCCACTACGAGCAGTACTTC
TRBV29-1,TRBD1,TRBJ1-5,many,CSARTGEQPQHF,TGCAGCGCTAGGACAGGGGAACAGCCCCAGCATTTT
TRBV2,NA,TRBJ1-4,few,CASTPLGAPSGNEKLFF,TGTGCCAGCACCCCGCTGGGGGCCCCTAGCGGTAATGAAAAACTGTTTTTT
TRBV7-9,TRBD1,TRBJ1-4,many,CASSLTGGEKLFF,TGTGCCAGCAGCCTGACAGGGGGCGAAAAACTGTTTTTT
TRBV7-2,NA,TRBJ2-3,many,CASSSGGGQGTDTQYF,TGTGCCAGCAGTTCAGGCGGGGGCCAGGGCACAGATACGCAGTATTTT
TRBV29-1,TRBD2,TRBJ2-1,few,CSATRGTSGKDEQFF,TGCAGCGCTACCCGGGGGACTAGCGGGAAGGATGAGCAGTTCTTC
TRBV12-3/TRBV12-4,NA,TRBJ2-3,few,CASRAGTQTDTQYF,TGTGCCAGCAGAGCCGGGACCCAAACAGATACGCAGTATTTT
TRBV7-9,TRBD1,TRBJ2-2,many,CASSSGTGFYTGELFF,TGTGCCAGCAGCTCCGGGACAGGTTTTTACACCGGGGAGCTGTTTTTT
TRBV7-3,NA,TRBJ2-3,many,CASSLPGPPGDTQYF,TGTGCCAGCAGCCTCCCGGGACCGCCCGGAGATACGCAGTATTTT
TRBV27,TRBD1,TRBJ2-7,NA,CVSSPRQGYEQYF,TGTGTCAGCAGTCCCCGACAGGGATACGAGCAGTACTTC
TRBV7-3,TRBD1,TRBJ2-3,many,CASSPDRGTDTQYF,TGTGCCAGCAGCCCGGACAGGGGCACAGATACGCAGTATTTT
TRBV30,NA,TRBJ1-1,few,CAWSVGLDTEAFF,TGTGCCTGGAGTGTTGGGCTCGACACTGAAGCTTTCTTT